Listed here are 4 T cell receptor beta chains from one sample, sequenced in a study of yellow fever vaccine responses in identical twins. TCRdb fed the RT-PCR reads into MiXCR, producing one record per CDR3 protein. The table lists about 3,400 distinct CDR3 sequences, around 83% of them singletons, with around 6.5% in the top ten. The specimen comprised T cells from blood (PBMCs), unsorted or a sorted subset (not recorded which), sampled before or after yellow fever vaccination (not recorded which). These receptors were taken from a woman aged 18-30 years who received the yellow fever vaccine.

The genes are TRBV4-3 and TRBJ2-2; 8 nucleotides line up with TRBD1. CDR3 length: 19 residues. Germline trimming cut 2 bases from V and 0 bases from J; bases unmatched to any gene: 11. The germline V gene encodes CDR1 LGHNA and CDR2 YSLEER. The CDR3 DNA follows: TGCGCCAGCAGCCAATACTATATCGACAGGGGCGCGAACACCGGGGAGCTGTTTTTT. Protein: CASSQYYIDRGANTGELFF.

The gene calls are TRBV13 and TRBJ2-1; 12 positions agree with TRBD1. V lost 4 bases, J lost 6 bases, and 7 bases stayed unmatched. This CDR3 is built from 16 residues. Germline V lookup: CDR1 PRHDT, CDR2 FYEKMQ (reference sequence). The CDR3 loop reads CASSSTPGQGANEQFF. DNA for the CDR3: TGTGCCAGCAGCTCAACCCCGGGACAGGGGGCCAATGAGCAGTTCTTC.

This clonotype was counted a single time. The V gene is TRBV11-1, the J gene TRBJ2-7; D possibly corresponds to TRBD1 (5 bases). The length of the CDR3 is 13 residues. Trimming pared 1 base from V and 3 bases from J, leaving 7 bases between. Germline lookup yields CDR1 SGHAT and CDR2 FQDESV (reference sequence). This chain's CDR3 is CASSLGTGYEQYF. The CDR3 nucleotides read TGTGCCAGCAGCTTAGGTACAGGCTACGAGCAGTACTTC.

V usage is TRBV19 and J usage is TRBJ1-1, with 7 bases aligning to TRBD1. The germline gives CDR1 LNHDA, CDR2 SQIVND (reference sequence). The CDR3 runs 13 residues. The ends lost 1 base at V and 7 bases at J; junction bases unmatched: 3. The CDR3 loop is CASSIGGTVEAFF. CDR3 sequence (DNA): TGTGCCAGTAGTATAGGCGGGACAGTTGAAGCTTTCTTT.